Each of the 4 T cell receptor beta chains below was sequenced from the same sample in a study of CD8+CD57+ T cells in acquired aplastic anemia. Genomic DNA provided the template from which TCR beta VDJ and CDR3 profiles were obtained. TCRdb ran MiXCR on the reads and lists one entry per CDR3 protein. The sample shows over 200,000 distinct CDR3 sequences, over 60% of them seen only once. The sample taken for sequencing was sorted CD4+, CD8+, or CD8+CD57+ T cells (not recorded which) from PBMCs. These receptors were taken from a human donor in good health.

V gene TRBV2 combines with J gene TRBJ2-1; 10 bases match TRBD1. The germline gives CDR1 SNHLY, CDR2 FYNNEI. V trimming: 11 bases; J trimming: 6 bases; junction bases outside the gene matches: 10. CDR3 length: 14 residues. In nucleotides, the CDR3 is TGTGCCCGACAAGGGGACAGGGGCGCCAATGAGCAGTTCTTC. It yields the protein CARQGDRGANEQFF.

The chain is built from TRBV19 and TRBJ1-2; the D is unclear. Looked up from germline, CDR1 is LNHDA and CDR2 is SQIVND (reference sequence). The CDR3 runs to 13 residues. V gave up 3 bases and J gave up 4 bases, with 9 bases separating them. The CDR3 loop is CASSITEAYGYTF. The CDR3 nucleotides read TGTGCCAGTAGTATCACAGAAGCCTATGGCTACACCTTC.

As concerns this clonotype: Germline is not matched at one junction end, which may reflect a read error. This sequence joins TRBV20-1 and TRBJ1-2, with D hard to call. Looked up from germline, CDR1 is DFQATT and CDR2 is SNEGSKA (reference sequence). The length of the CDR3 is 12 residues. The CDR3 loop is CSARGSGNGYIF. In nucleotides, the CDR3 is TGCAGTGCTAGAGGTTCGGGGAATGGCTACATCTTC.

Remarks on this clonotype: A much larger clone lies a single base off, so this may be a read error. The chain recombines TRBV6-2 or TRBV6-3 with TRBJ2-7; D call uncertain. CDR1 is MNHEY and CDR2 is SVGEGT in the germline V gene. Trimming cost V 8 bases and J 5 bases, with 19 bases left between them. The CDR3 extends over 14 amino acids. CDR3 nucleotide sequence: TGTGCCAGCGGTCCATTGGGTGAGCTCCACGAGCAGTACTTC. This sequence encodes CASGPLGELHEQYF.